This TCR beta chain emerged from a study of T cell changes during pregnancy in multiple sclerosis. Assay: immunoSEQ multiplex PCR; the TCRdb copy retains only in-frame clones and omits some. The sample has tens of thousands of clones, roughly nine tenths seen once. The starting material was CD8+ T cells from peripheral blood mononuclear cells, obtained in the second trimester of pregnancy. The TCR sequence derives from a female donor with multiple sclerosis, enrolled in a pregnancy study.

CDR3 sequence: CASSEYSTYEQYF. Here the CDR3 DNA reads TGTGCCAGCAGTGAATACAGTACCTACGAGCAGTACTTC. The gene calls are TRBV6-1 and TRBJ2-7; D is unresolved. CDR3 length equals 13 residues. The V gene's germline CDR1 is MNHNS and CDR2 SASEGT. Trimming took off 2 bases at V and 2 bases at J, with 7 bases between the two ends.